Only one count was recorded for the clone carrying this TCR beta chain. Its cognate antigen is unknown. One entry per CDR3 protein, called by TCRdb with MiXCR from the reads. Found here are about 890,000 distinct CDR3 sequences, around 32% of them singletons; the top ten hold 13%. These data belong to a study of T cell repertoires in cytomegalovirus infection. The CDR3 consists of 15 residues. The germline V gene has CDR1 LNHDA and CDR2 SQIVND (reference sequence). V lost 2 bases, J lost 2 bases, and 10 bases lay in between. The TCR was taken from a human donor in good health (CMV status not recorded). Some clones in this sample may be carry-over from other donors' samples. The sample in question was cultured CD8+ T cells from PBMCs, obtained from culture after CMV antigen stimulation. The genes are TRBV19 and TRBJ2-1, with unresolved D. CDR3 DNA sequence: TGTGCCAGTAGTATACTCTCGGCAGCCTACAATGAGCAGTTCTTC. It translates to CASSILSAAYNEQFF.